The rows below give T cell receptor beta chains drawn from one sample of a study of human T cells and chemical hapten exposure. TCRdb redid the calling of the RACE reads with MiXCR, one entry per CDR3 protein. The sample shows 95,000 to 150,000 distinct CDR3 sequences, 13% of them seen only once. The material sequenced was whole blood, taken in connection with sensitization to the hapten diphenylcyclopropenone (DPC). All receptors come from a woman between 18 and 30 years old with alopecia areata. Some clones in this sample may be carry-over from other donors' samples. Both conserved end residues are part of each CDR3. A D gene is named only where the DNA matches it firmly. Some rows mark clone size as missing; the rest say once, few, many or name a class of expanded clone.

cdr3_aa | cdr3_nt | clone_size | j_call | d_call | cdr3_length | v_call
CATVGQGAYGYTF | TGTGCCACCGTTGGACAGGGGGCTTATGGCTACACCTTC | many | TRBJ1-2 | TRBD1 | 13 | TRBV12-3/TRBV12-4
CASSLVREDTQYF | TGTGCCAGCAGCTTGGTCCGGGAAGATACGCAGTATTTT | many | TRBJ2-3 | NA | 13 | TRBV5-4
CASSRRPGQGALEQYF | TGTGCCAGCAGCCGGAGGCCGGGACAGGGGGCGCTGGAGCAGTACTTC | many | TRBJ2-7 | TRBD1 | 16 | TRBV6-5
CASSLKGLPSSYNSPLHF | TGTGCCAGCAGCTTAAAGGGACTCCCGAGCTCCTATAATTCACCCCTCCACTTT | NA | TRBJ1-6 | NA | 18 | TRBV7-8
CASSARLAGGRETQYF | TGTGCCAGCAGCGCCCGACTAGCGGGGGGGCGGGAGACCCAGTACTTC | few | TRBJ2-5 | TRBD2 | 16 | TRBV7-2
CASSLSPRGNYGYTF | TGTGCCAGCAGTTTATCTCCTAGGGGTAACTATGGCTACACCTTC | NA | TRBJ1-2 | NA | 15 | TRBV27
CASSSINRGPSNQPQHF | TGTGCCAGCAGCTCCATCAACAGGGGGCCCTCCAATCAGCCCCAGCATTTT | few | TRBJ1-5 | TRBD1 | 17 | TRBV9
CATSRDPDGPPKHF | TGTGCCACCAGCAGAGACCCAGACGGACCTCCTAAGCATTTT | NA | TRBJ1-5 | NA | 14 | TRBV15
CSAPIAGGMKETQYF | TGCAGTGCTCCAATTGCAGGCGGCATGAAGGAGACCCAGTACTTC | NA | TRBJ2-5 | NA | 15 | TRBV20-1
CASKVQGTDTGELFF | TGTGCCAGTAAGGTCCAGGGAACGGACACCGGGGAGCTGTTTTTT | many | TRBJ2-2 | NA | 15 | TRBV19
CASSLPTSGGGNTQYF | TGTGCCAGCAGCTTACCTACTAGCGGGGGAGGAAATACGCAGTATTTT | many | TRBJ2-3 | TRBD2 | 16 | TRBV5-5
CASRVTGSNYGYTF | TGTGCCAGCAGGGTGACTGGATCTAACTATGGCTACACCTTC | few | TRBJ1-2 | NA | 14 | TRBV27
CASSFRDRYTEAFF | TGTGCCAGCAGCTTCCGGGACAGATACACTGAAGCTTTCTTT | many | TRBJ1-1 | TRBD1 | 14 | TRBV7-9
CASSLAGYTEAFF | TGTGCCAGCAGCTTAGCCGGGTACACTGAAGCTTTCTTT | few | TRBJ1-1 | NA | 13 | TRBV11-2
CASSLREGGTVLF | TGTGCCAGCAGTTTAAGGGAGGGAGGGACAGTGCTTTTC | few | TRBJ2-5 | NA | 13 | TRBV27
CSVEETYEQYF | TGCAGCGTTGAAGAGACCTACGAGCAGTACTTC | NA | TRBJ2-7 | NA | 11 | TRBV29-1
CASSPRQSYNSPLHF | TGTGCCAGCAGTCCGAGACAGTCCTATAATTCACCCCTCCACTTT | few | TRBJ1-6 | NA | 15 | TRBV27
CASRASSTDTQYF | TGTGCCAGCAGGGCGAGCTCCACAGATACGCAGTATTTT | many | TRBJ2-3 | NA | 13 | TRBV2
CASSLVVASHYEQYF | TGTGCCAGCAGTTTAGTGGTGGCCAGCCACTACGAGCAGTACTTC | NA | TRBJ2-7 | NA | 15 | TRBV12-3/TRBV12-4
CASSHRDNSYEQYF | TGTGCCAGCAGCCACCGGGACAACTCCTACGAGCAGTACTTC | NA | TRBJ2-7 | NA | 14 | TRBV13
CASRAGRFTDTQYF | TGTGCCAGCAGAGCAGGCCGGTTCACAGATACGCAGTATTTT | NA | TRBJ2-3 | NA | 14 | TRBV7-4
CSVVVEGETQYF | TGCAGCGTTGTAGTAGAGGGGGAGACCCAGTACTTC | NA | TRBJ2-5 | NA | 12 | TRBV29-1
CASSQGHLAGYTDTQYF | TGTGCCAGCAGCCAAGGCCACCTAGCGGGGTACACAGATACGCAGTATTTT | NA | TRBJ2-3 | TRBD2 | 17 | TRBV3-1
CASSLGQGVYEQYF | TGTGCCAGCAGCTTGGGACAGGGCGTCTACGAGCAGTACTTC | few | TRBJ2-7 | TRBD1 | 14 | TRBV7-2
CASSAETGNSPLHF | TGTGCCAGCAGTGCAGAGACAGGGAATTCACCCCTCCACTTT | many | TRBJ1-6 | TRBD1 | 14 | TRBV28
CASSLSISQPQHF | TGTGCCAGCAGTTTATCGATAAGTCAGCCCCAGCATTTT | NA | TRBJ1-5 | NA | 13 | TRBV27
CASSSGGPTDTQYF | TGCGCCAGCAGCTCCGGCGGGCCGACCGATACGCAGTATTTT | few | TRBJ2-3 | NA | 14 | TRBV5-1
CVWRPRRGASVTQYF | TGTGTCTGGAGACCCCGGAGGGGTGCTTCAGTGACCCAGTACTTC | NA | TRBJ2-5 | NA | 15 | TRBV30
CAWSIGGNQPQHF | TGTGCCTGGAGTATCGGCGGGAATCAGCCCCAGCATTTT | few | TRBJ1-5 | NA | 13 | TRBV30
CASSGLRSGGLSTDTQYF | TGTGCCAGCTCAGGGTTGCGTAGCGGGGGCCTTTCCACAGATACGCAGTATTTT | once | TRBJ2-3 | TRBD2 | 18 | TRBV18
CASSGDAGNTIYF | TGTGCCAGCTCAGGGGATGCTGGAAACACCATATATTTT | NA | TRBJ1-3 | NA | 13 | TRBV3-1
CASSPHQTGELFF | TGTGCCAGCAGCCCCCACCAGACCGGGGAGCTGTTTTTT | NA | TRBJ2-2 | NA | 13 | TRBV9